Sequencing of this T cell receptor (beta chain) was carried out in a study of blood T cell repertoires in COVID-19. Study summary: Material from acute and convalescent COVID-19 was sourced from the United States, Italy and Spain. T cells, B-cell-depleted T cells, or PBMCs provided the cDNA or gDNA that served as material.

CDR3 size: 15 residues. CDR1 GTSNPN and CDR2 SVGIG come from the germline V gene (reference sequence). V was pared by 0 bases and J by 2 bases, with 14 bases between. Generated by immunoSEQ multiplex PCR, the TCRdb table keeps only in-frame clones and is missing some. The sample records a few hundred thousand clones, 80% to 85% being singletons. Sequenced input: peripheral blood. This TCR was recovered from an older woman with acute or convalescent COVID-19. The rearrangement uses TRBV30 and TRBJ2-7; perhaps TRBD1 as D (5 bases). The CDR3 loop reads CAWSVPPRGTYEQYF. As DNA, the CDR3 is TGTGCCTGGAGTGTACCCCCAAGGGGAACCTACGAGCAGTACTTC.